This entry lists 23 T cell receptor beta chains sequenced from one sample in a study of blood T cell repertoires in COVID-19. Clones were read by immunoSEQ multiplex PCR, and TCRdb kept only the in-frame ones, dropping some. The sample carries about 80,000 clones, about 68% recorded once. Sequences were obtained from peripheral blood. The origin of the receptors is a man aged 45-65 years with active or convalescent COVID-19.

The V gene is TRBV5-1, the J gene TRBJ2-1; tentative D call: TRBD1 (6 bases). Germline loops: CDR1 SGHRS, CDR2 YFSETQ. The V end was cut by 5 bases, the J end by 6 bases, with 18 bases between. CDR3 length: 15 amino acids. The CDR3: CASSYTGSQSNEQFF. In DNA, the CDR3 is TGCGCCAGCAGTTATACAGGGTCACAATCCAATGAGCAGTTCTTC.

This clone has a single count. J is TRBJ2-5 and V is TRBV7-9; D gene unclear. This CDR3 is built from 13 residues. Germline V lookup: CDR1 SEHNR, CDR2 FQNEAQ (reference sequence). V was shortened by 0 bases and J by 5 bases, with 7 bases between the two germline ends. The CDR3 is CASSLAARETQYF. CDR3 coding DNA: TGTGCCAGCAGCTTAGCGGCACGCGAGACCCAGTACTTC.

The gene calls are TRBV11-1 and TRBJ2-1, with 12 bases that match TRBD2. Germline V gene data show CDR1 as SGHAT and CDR2 as FQDESV (reference sequence). The CDR3 totals 15 residues. With V trimmed by 5 bases and J by 4 bases, 3 bases remained unmatched. The CDR3 DNA reads TGTGCCAGCAGCCCAGGACTAGCGGGGTACAATGAGCAGTTCTTC. Its translation: CASSPGLAGYNEQFF.

The V and J genes are TRBV6-5 and TRBJ2-2; tentatively, D is TRBD1 (6 bases). Germline CDR1 and CDR2: MNHEY and SVGAGI. There are 14 residues in the CDR3. The V and J ends lost 6 bases and 4 bases respectively, with 12 bases between them. This chain's CDR3 is CASSQGPATGELFF. CDR3 in DNA: TGTGCCAGCAGCCAGGGGCCAGCCACCGGGGAGCTGTTTTTT.

The chain is built from TRBV29-1 and TRBJ1-1; D may be TRBD1 (5 bases). The V gene's germline CDR1 is SQVTM and CDR2 ANQGSEA. The CDR3 totals 17 residues. V lost 7 bases and J lost 0, with 24 bases in between. The CDR3 nucleotides are TGCAGCGCCCACCGGGACTACGGTCGGCAAGTGAACACTGAAGCTTTCTTT. Translating gives CSAHRDYGRQVNTEAFF.

This chain links TRBV29-1 with TRBJ2-7; TRBD1 might be the D (6 bases). The CDR3 is made up of 13 amino acids. The germline V and J ends were trimmed by 6 bases and 0 bases, with 12 bases remaining between them. Germline V CDR1 and CDR2: SQVTM, ANQGSEA. CDR3 DNA: TGCAGCGTCTCGACAGGACCCTCCTACGAGCAGTACTTC. This translates into CSVSTGPSYEQYF.

In nucleotides, the CDR3 is TGCGCCAGCAGCCAGGGACAGGACGCGTTAGGGGAGCTGTTTTTT. It translates to CASSQGQDALGELFF. V gene TRBV4-3 combines with J gene TRBJ2-2, with TRBD1 matching over 8 bases. V dropped 3 bases and J dropped 8; count of bases not matched to a gene: 8. This CDR3 contains 15 residues. Germline CDR1 reads LGHNA; CDR2 reads YSLEER.

This clone was seen a handful of times. J is TRBJ1-5 and V is TRBV19; D unresolved. With 7 bases removed from V and 3 bases from J, the gap between germline ends came to 19 bases. The length of the CDR3 is 16 residues. The germline gives CDR1 LNHDA, CDR2 SQIVND (reference sequence). Here the CDR3 DNA reads TGTGCCAGTACCTCGGTGGGTTCGGGAGTCAATCAGCCCCAGCATTTT. Translation gives CASTSVGSGVNQPQHF.

Note on this clone: Within the sample, other DNA sequences also encode this same CDR3. The J gene is TRBJ1-1, the V gene TRBV10-3; no definite D call. V gave up 3 bases and J gave up 4 bases, with 12 bases separating them. Per the germline V gene, CDR1 is ENHRY and CDR2 is SYGVKD. The CDR3 extends over 14 amino acids. CDR3 bases: TGTGCCATCAGTGAAGCCGGGAGCGGCACTGAAGCTTTCTTT. Translated: CAISEAGSGTEAFF.

The chain joins TRBV6-2 or TRBV6-3 to TRBJ2-3; 7 nucleotides match TRBD2. CDR1 is MNHEY, CDR2 SVGEGT, per germline. The ends lost 6 bases at V and 4 bases at J; junction bases unmatched: 4. The CDR3 runs 13 residues. The CDR3 region has the DNA TGTGCCAGCAGCCGCGGGGGTGCAGATACGCAGTATTTT. Translating gives CASSRGGADTQYF.

V is TRBV28 and J is TRBJ2-5, with 10 nucleotides matching TRBD1. The germline V gene has CDR1 MDHEN and CDR2 SYDVKM. The V gene end was trimmed by 6 bases and the J gene end by 2 bases; junction bases not matched to a gene: 3. The CDR3 totals 14 residues. CDR3 DNA sequence: TGTGCCAGCAGGCCGGGACAGGGGCAAGAGACCCAGTACTTC. It specifies CASRPGQGQETQYF.

The chain links TRBV21-1 to TRBJ2-3; the table's D gene call, TRBD2, was not cross checked with the DNA. TRBV21-1 is recorded as a pseudogene. The CDR3 consists of 17 residues. The CDR3 loop is CASGWPSGFPSTDTQYF. The DNA for the CDR3 is TGTGCCAGCGGGTGGCCTAGCGGGTTCCCTAGCACAGATACGCAGTATTTT.

The chain is built from TRBV5-4 and TRBJ2-2, with 7 bases identical to TRBD1. The CDR3 is 16 residues long. Trimming removed 1 base from V and 1 base from J; junction bases left unmatched: 4. Per the germline V gene, CDR1 is SGHNT and CDR2 is YYREEE (reference sequence). This CDR3 reads CASSLKQGKNTGELFF. The CDR3 bases are TGTGCCAGCAGCTTGAAACAGGGGAAGAACACCGGGGAGCTGTTTTTT.

This chain uses TRBV11-2 with TRBJ2-3, with TRBD2 identical over 11 bases. With 0 bases clipped from V and 4 bases from J, the junction kept 12 bases outside the gene matches. The CDR3 has 19 residues. Germline assignment: CDR1 SGHAT and CDR2 FQNNGV. CDR3 in amino acids: CASSLDEGLAVRDADTQYF. The CDR3 DNA follows: TGTGCCAGCAGCTTAGATGAGGGACTAGCGGTACGAGACGCAGATACGCAGTATTTT.

This clone has a single count. The J gene is TRBJ1-4, the V gene TRBV4-3; D is undetermined. The CDR3 is made up of 16 amino acids. The V and J ends lost 3 bases and 4 bases respectively, with 15 bases between them. In germline, CDR1 is LGHNA, CDR2 YSLEER. CDR3 in DNA: TGCGCCAGCAGCCAGGAATTGACTCACCTTAATGAAAAACTGTTTTTT. Protein: CASSQELTHLNEKLFF.

The gene calls are TRBV19 and TRBJ2-6, with unresolved D. The CDR3 spans 14 residues. Germline V lookup: CDR1 LNHDA, CDR2 SQIVND (reference sequence). V lost 6 bases and J 0 bases, leaving 6 bases between the germline ends. The CDR3 DNA sequence: TGTGCCAGTAGCCCCAGCTCTGGGGCCAACGTCCTGACTTTC. It yields the protein CASSPSSGANVLTF.

This clone appeared once. The sample contains more than one DNA sequence encoding this CDR3. The gene calls are TRBV5-1 and TRBJ2-7, with 8 positions matching TRBD2. This CDR3 has 15 residues. Germline CDR1 is SGHRS and CDR2 is YFSETQ. The V gene end was trimmed by 5 bases and the J gene end by 4 bases; junction bases not matched to a gene: 11. CDR3 loop: CASREGGGGSYEQYF. CDR3 sequence (DNA): TGCGCCAGCAGGGAGGGTGGCGGGGGGTCATACGAGCAGTACTTC.

This clone has just one count. V usage is TRBV19 and J usage is TRBJ1-5, with 10 positions matching TRBD1. The CDR3 runs to 13 residues. J lost 5 bases, V lost 6 bases, and 1 base had no gene match. CDR1 and CDR2 from the germline V gene are LNHDA and SQIVND (reference sequence). DNA of the CDR3: TGTGCCAGTAGGGACAGGGGGGATCAGCCCCAGCATTTT. This translates into CASRDRGDQPQHF. Supplemented by reference TRBV19 and TRBJ1-5, the full variable domain reads DGGITQSPKYLFRKEGQNVTLSCEQNLNHDAMYWYRQDPGQGLRLIYYSQIVNDFQKGDIAEGYSVSREKKESFPLTVTSAQKNPTAFYLCASRDRGDQPQHFGDGTRLSIL.

The V call is TRBV4-3, the J call TRBJ1-2, with D uncertain. The germline gives CDR1 LGHNA, CDR2 YSLEER. The CDR3 totals 14 residues. Trimming left V 0 bases short and J 3 bases short, with 8 bases between. CDR3 nucleotides: TGCGCCAGCAGCCAAGAACCGGACTACTATGGCTACACCTTC. Its protein product is CASSQEPDYYGYTF.

The chain carries TRBV18 and TRBJ1-1, with D hard to call. The CDR3 has 15 residues. Germline assignment: CDR1 KGHSH and CDR2 LQKENI. V lost 5 bases, J lost 6 bases, and 19 bases lay in between. The CDR3 spells CASSASPIRVAEAFF. In DNA form, the CDR3 reads TGTGCCAGCTCAGCCTCGCCCATTCGGGTCGCTGAAGCTTTCTTT. Based on the CDR3 plus reference TRBV18 and TRBJ1-1, the full variable domain is NAGVMQNPRHLVRRRGQEARLRCSPMKGHSHVYWYRQLPEEGLKFMVYLQKENIIDESGMPKERFSAEFPKEGPSILRIQQVVRGDSAAYFCASSASPIRVAEAFFGQGTRLTVV.

J is TRBJ2-7 and V is TRBV10-3, with D perhaps matching TRBD2 (7 bases). The CDR3 totals 15 residues. Germline loops: CDR1 ENHRY, CDR2 SYGVKD. V was trimmed by 4 bases and J by 0 bases, leaving 13 bases between them. The CDR3 bases are TGTGCCATCAGTGGTTTGGGGGGGGCCTCCTACGAGCAGTACTTC. Its translation is CAISGLGGASYEQYF.

The V and J genes are TRBV29-1 and TRBJ1-3, with TRBD1 as a possible D gene (5 bases). This CDR3 has 17 amino acids. The ends were cut back, 6 bases at V and 4 bases at J, with 25 bases in the middle. Germline values: CDR1 SQVTM, CDR2 ANQGSEA. In DNA, the CDR3 is TGCAGCGTACTCGTTGTTTCAGGGCCCAGGGCAGGAAACACCATATATTTT. This gives the protein CSVLVVSGPRAGNTIYF.

This chain joins TRBV6-1 and TRBJ1-6; 7 bases agree with TRBD1. The CDR3 contains 17 residues. CDR1 is MNHNS, CDR2 SASEGT, per germline. Germline trimming cut 2 bases from V and 6 bases from J; bases unmatched to any gene: 10. The CDR3 DNA reads TGTGCCAGCAGTGAACTTGGACAGGTGAGGGGTAATTCACCCCTCCACTTT. This encodes CASSELGQVRGNSPLHF.